This TCR beta chain was identified in a study of human T cells and chemical hapten exposure. Study summary: While the approximately 22-week study was under way, patients received diphenylcyclopropenone on the scalp every week. The study traced per-sample TCR yield variation mainly to small differences in pooled library volumes.

The time point here: patch test 1, 2 weeks after DPC sensitization. As to treatment: therapeutic diphenylcyclopropenone sensitization with weekly scalp DPC. The CDR3 is 12 residues long. The germline V and J ends were trimmed by 7 bases and 8 bases, with 13 bases remaining between them. From germline, CDR1 is MDHEN and CDR2 SYDVKM. TCRdb used MiXCR to reprocess the RACE reads, holding one entry per CDR3 protein. This table holds 75,000 to 100,000 distinct CDR3 sequences, over 10% found once. This clonotype was seen only a few times. The sequenced sample was whole blood, obtained in connection with sensitization to the hapten diphenylcyclopropenone (DPC). J is TRBJ2-3 and V is TRBV28; D is perhaps TRBD2 (6 bases). This clonotype was sampled from a middle-aged woman with alopecia areata. Some clones in this sample may be carry-over from other donors' samples. The CDR3 sequence is CASNGGVSTQYF. DNA of the CDR3: TGTGCCAGCAATGGCGGGGTATCTACGCAGTATTTT.